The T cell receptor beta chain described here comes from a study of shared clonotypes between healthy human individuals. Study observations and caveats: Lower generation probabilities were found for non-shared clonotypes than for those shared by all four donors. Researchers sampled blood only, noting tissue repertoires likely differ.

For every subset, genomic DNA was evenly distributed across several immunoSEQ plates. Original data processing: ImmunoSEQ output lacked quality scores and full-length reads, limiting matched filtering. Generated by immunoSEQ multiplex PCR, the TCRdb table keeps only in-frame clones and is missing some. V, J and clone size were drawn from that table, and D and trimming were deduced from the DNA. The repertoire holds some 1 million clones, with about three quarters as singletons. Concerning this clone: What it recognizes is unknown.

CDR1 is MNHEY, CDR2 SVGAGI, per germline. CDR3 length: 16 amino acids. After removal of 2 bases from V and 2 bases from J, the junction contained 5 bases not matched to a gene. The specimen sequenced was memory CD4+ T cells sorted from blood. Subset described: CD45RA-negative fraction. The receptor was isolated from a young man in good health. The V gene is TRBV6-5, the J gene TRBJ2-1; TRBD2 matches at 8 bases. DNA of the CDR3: TGTGCCAGCAGTTACCGGGGGGGATCCACCTACAATGAGCAGTTCTTC. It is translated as CASSYRGGSTYNEQFF.